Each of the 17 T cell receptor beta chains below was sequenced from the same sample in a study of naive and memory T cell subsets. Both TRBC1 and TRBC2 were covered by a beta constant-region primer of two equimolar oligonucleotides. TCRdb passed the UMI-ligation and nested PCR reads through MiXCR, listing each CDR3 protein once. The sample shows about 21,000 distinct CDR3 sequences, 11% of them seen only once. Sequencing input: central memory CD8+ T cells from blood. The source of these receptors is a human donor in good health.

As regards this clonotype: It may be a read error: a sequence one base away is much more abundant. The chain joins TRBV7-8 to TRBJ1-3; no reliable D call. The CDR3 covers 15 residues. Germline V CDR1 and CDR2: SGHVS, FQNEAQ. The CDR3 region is CASNLATSSGNTIYF. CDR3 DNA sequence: TGTGCCAGCAACTTAGCGACGTCCTCTGGAAACACCATATATTTT.

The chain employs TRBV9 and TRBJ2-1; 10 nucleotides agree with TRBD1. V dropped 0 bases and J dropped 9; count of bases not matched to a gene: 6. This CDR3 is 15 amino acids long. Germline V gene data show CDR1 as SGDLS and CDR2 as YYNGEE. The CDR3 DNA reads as TGTGCCAGCAGCGTAGCGGGGACAGGGGTCCTTGAGCAGTTCTTC. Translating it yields CASSVAGTGVLEQFF.

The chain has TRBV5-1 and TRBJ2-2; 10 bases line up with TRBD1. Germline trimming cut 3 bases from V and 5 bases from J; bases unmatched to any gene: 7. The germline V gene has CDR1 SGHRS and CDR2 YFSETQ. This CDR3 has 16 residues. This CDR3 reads CASSSGDRGRTGELFF. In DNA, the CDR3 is TGCGCCAGCAGCTCGGGGGACAGGGGAAGGACCGGGGAGCTGTTTTTT.

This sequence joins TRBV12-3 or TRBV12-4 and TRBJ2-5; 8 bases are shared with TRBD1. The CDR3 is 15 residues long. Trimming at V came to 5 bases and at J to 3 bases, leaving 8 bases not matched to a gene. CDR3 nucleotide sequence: TGTGCCAGCAGTCACGGGACAGGTTTTGAAGAGACCCAGTACTTC. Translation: CASSHGTGFEETQYF.

The CDR3 spells CSASHPFLAGENEQYF. CDR3 coding DNA: TGCAGTGCTTCGCACCCATTCCTAGCGGGGGAGAACGAGCAGTACTTC. V is TRBV20-1 and J is TRBJ2-7; 10 bases align to TRBD2. The CDR3 sequence is 16 residues long. Looked up from germline, CDR1 is DFQATT and CDR2 is SNEGSKA (reference sequence). Trimming took 5 bases from V and 5 from J; bases not matched to a gene: 15.

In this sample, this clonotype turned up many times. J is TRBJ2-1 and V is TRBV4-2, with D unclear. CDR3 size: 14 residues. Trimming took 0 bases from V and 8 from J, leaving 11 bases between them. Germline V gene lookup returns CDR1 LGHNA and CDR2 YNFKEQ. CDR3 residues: CASSQDFAADEQFF. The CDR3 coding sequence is TGTGCCAGCAGCCAAGATTTCGCTGCGGATGAGCAGTTCTTC.

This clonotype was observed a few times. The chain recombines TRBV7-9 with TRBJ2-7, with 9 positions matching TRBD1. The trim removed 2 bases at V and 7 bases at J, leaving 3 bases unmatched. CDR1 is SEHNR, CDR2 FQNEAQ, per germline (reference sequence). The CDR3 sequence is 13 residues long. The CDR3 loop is CASSLRTGDEQYF. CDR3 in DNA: TGTGCCAGCAGCTTAAGGACAGGGGATGAGCAGTACTTC.

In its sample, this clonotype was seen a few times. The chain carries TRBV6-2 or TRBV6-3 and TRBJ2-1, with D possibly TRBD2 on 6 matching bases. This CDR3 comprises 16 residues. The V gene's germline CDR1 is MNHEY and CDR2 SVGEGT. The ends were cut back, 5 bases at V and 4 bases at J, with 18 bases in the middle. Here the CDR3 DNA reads TGTGCCAGCAGTACCCCGAAAAGTGGGGGGTACAATGAGCAGTTCTTC. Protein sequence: CASSTPKSGGYNEQFF.

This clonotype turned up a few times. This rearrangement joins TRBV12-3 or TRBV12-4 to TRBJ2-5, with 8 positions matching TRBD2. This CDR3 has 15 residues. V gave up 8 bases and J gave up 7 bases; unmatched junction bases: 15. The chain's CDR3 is CASSLSERESGTQYF. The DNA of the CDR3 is TGTGCCAGCTCTTTAAGCGAGCGGGAGAGCGGGACCCAGTACTTC.

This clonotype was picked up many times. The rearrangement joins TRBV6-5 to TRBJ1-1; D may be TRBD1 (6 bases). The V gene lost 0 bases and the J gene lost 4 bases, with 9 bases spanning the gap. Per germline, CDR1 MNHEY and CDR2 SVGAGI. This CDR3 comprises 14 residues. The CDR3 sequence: CASSYSDSGTEAFF. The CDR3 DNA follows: TGTGCCAGCAGTTACTCGGACAGCGGCACTGAAGCTTTCTTT.

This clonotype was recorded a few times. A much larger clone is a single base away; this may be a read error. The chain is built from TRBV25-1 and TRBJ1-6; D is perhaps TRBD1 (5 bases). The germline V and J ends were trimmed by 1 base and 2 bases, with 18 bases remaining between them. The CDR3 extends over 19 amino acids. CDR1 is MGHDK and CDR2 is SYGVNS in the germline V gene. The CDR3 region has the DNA TGTGCCAGCAGTGAATTCCGCGCAGGGTCGAGCGCCTATAATTCACCCCTCCACTTT. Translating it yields CASSEFRAGSSAYNSPLHF. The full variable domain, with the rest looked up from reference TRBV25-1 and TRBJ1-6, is EADIYQTPRYLVIGTGKKITLECSQTMGHDKMYWYQQDPGMELHLIHYSYGVNSTEKGDLSSESTVSRIRTEHFPLTLESARPSHTSQYLCASSEFRAGSSAYNSPLHFGNGTRLTVT.

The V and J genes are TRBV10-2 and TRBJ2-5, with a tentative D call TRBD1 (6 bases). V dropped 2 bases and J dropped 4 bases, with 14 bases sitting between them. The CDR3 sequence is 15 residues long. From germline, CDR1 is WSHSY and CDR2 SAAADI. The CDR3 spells CASSERVGAGETQYF. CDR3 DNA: TGCGCCAGCAGTGAGAGAGTGGGGGCCGGAGAGACCCAGTACTTC.

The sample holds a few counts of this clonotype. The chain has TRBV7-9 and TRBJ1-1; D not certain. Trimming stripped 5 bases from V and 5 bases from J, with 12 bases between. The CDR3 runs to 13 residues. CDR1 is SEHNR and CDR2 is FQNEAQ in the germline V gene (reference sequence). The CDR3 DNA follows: TGTGCCAGCAGCGATAGGATAAATACTGAAGCTTTCTTT. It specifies CASSDRINTEAFF.

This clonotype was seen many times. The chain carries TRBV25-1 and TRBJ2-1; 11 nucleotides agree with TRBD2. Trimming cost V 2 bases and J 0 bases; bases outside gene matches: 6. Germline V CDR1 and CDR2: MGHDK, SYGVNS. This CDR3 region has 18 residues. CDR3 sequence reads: CASSEKLAGGSSYNEQFF. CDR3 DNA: TGTGCCAGCAGTGAAAAGTTAGCGGGGGGGAGCTCCTACAATGAGCAGTTCTTC.

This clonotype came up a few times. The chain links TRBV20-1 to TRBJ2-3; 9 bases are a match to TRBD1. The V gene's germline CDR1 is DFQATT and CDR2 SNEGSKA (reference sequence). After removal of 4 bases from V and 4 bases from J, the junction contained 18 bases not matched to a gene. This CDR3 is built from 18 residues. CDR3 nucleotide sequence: TGCAGTGCTAAGAGTCCGGGACAGGGATTCGCGGTTTCAGATACGCAGTATTTT. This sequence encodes CSAKSPGQGFAVSDTQYF.

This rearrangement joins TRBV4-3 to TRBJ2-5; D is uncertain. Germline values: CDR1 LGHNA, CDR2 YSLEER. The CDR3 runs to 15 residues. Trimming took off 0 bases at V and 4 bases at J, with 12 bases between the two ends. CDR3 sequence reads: CASSQENLPAETQYF. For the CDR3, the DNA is TGCGCCAGCAGCCAAGAGAATTTGCCCGCAGAGACCCAGTACTTC.

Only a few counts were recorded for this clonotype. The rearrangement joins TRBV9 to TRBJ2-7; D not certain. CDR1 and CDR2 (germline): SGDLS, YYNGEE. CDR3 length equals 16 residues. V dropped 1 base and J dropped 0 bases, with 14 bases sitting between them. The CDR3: CASSVSPKLSSYEQYF. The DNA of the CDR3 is TGTGCCAGCAGCGTATCCCCAAAACTGAGCTCCTACGAGCAGTACTTC.